The 30 T cell receptor beta chains given below trace back to one sample, sequenced in a study of blood T cell repertoires in COVID-19 (dated by TCRdb to the early 2020s). The receptor library was made with the immunoSEQ multiplex PCR assay. In TCRdb, the immuneACCESS table is reduced to in-frame sequences with V and J assigned. These tables do not hold every clone; where another copy was compared, an unresolved V gene accounts for under half, and the others remain unexplained. The sample has about 87,000 clones on record, approximately 80% of them singletons. Clones ranked in the top ten supply roughly 2.1% of the sample. Sequenced: peripheral blood. Every receptor here comes from a woman aged 70 to 79 with acute or convalescent COVID-19.

This chain uses TRBV20-1 with TRBJ2-7; D not certain. V gave up 6 bases and J gave up 6 bases, with 12 bases separating them. Per germline, CDR1 DFQATT and CDR2 SNEGSKA (reference sequence). The CDR3 sequence is 11 residues long. CDR3 sequence: CSAPAGREQYF. The CDR3 DNA sequence: TGCAGTGCCCCAGCAGGTCGCGAGCAGTACTTC.

The chain uses TRBV10-1 and TRBJ2-1; TRBD2 matches at 13 bases. Germline loops: CDR1 WNHNN, CDR2 SYGVQD (reference sequence). V gave up 5 bases and J gave up 5 bases; unmatched junction bases: 6. This CDR3 has 16 residues. As DNA, the CDR3 is TGCGCCAGCAGTCCCGGGACTAGCGGGGTCCACAATGAGCAGTTCTTC. Translation gives CASSPGTSGVHNEQFF.

The chain has TRBV27 and TRBJ2-1; 7 bases align to TRBD1. J lost 8 bases, V lost 0 bases, and 7 bases had no gene match. The CDR3 totals 15 residues. Germline V gene sequence: CDR1 MNHEY, CDR2 SMNVEV (reference sequence). The CDR3 region is CASSLSRDSQDEQFF. The CDR3 DNA sequence: TGTGCCAGCAGTTTATCGAGGGACAGCCAGGATGAGCAGTTCTTC.

This chain links TRBV2 with TRBJ2-1, with D possibly matching TRBD1 (6 bases). V lost 6 bases and J 9 bases, leaving 21 bases between the germline ends. CDR1 and CDR2 (germline): SNHLY, FYNNEI. The CDR3 extends over 15 amino acids. CDR3 DNA sequence: TGTGCCAGCAGACTGTCGCAGGGGCCTTTAGGTGAGCAGTTCTTC. It codes for CASRLSQGPLGEQFF. Full variable domain (outside the CDR3, taken from reference TRBV2 and TRBJ2-1): EPEVTQTPSHQVTQMGQEVILRCVPISNHLYFYWYRQILGQKVEFLVSFYNNEISEKSEIFDDQFSVERPDGSNFTLKIRSTKLEDSAMYFCASRLSQGPLGEQFFGPGTRLTVL.

This rearrangement joins TRBV5-4 to TRBJ1-1; no definite D call. The germline V gene encodes CDR1 SGHNT and CDR2 YYREEE (reference sequence). V was clipped by 2 bases and J by 3 bases, with 8 bases between them. The CDR3 contains 13 residues. CDR3 region: CASSFGGYTEAFF. In nucleotides, the CDR3 is TGTGCCAGCAGCTTCGGAGGCTACACTGAAGCTTTCTTT.

J is TRBJ2-7 and V is TRBV4-1, with 7 bases aligning to TRBD1. In germline, CDR1 is MGHRA, CDR2 YSYEKL. V dropped 3 bases and J dropped 4; count of bases not matched to a gene: 3. The CDR3 is 13 amino acids. As DNA, the CDR3 is TGCGCCAGCAGCCACGACAGGGTTTACGAGCAGTACTTC. This encodes CASSHDRVYEQYF.

The chain joins TRBV6-5 to TRBJ1-5; no clear D gene. V was trimmed by 7 bases and J by 4 bases, leaving 8 bases between them. Germline V gene lookup returns CDR1 MNHEY and CDR2 SVGAGI. CDR3 length: 12 amino acids. CDR3 DNA sequence: TGTGCCAGCACGGAGGTAAATCAGCCCCAGCATTTT. Protein: CASTEVNQPQHF.

The chain carries TRBV19 and TRBJ1-4; D unclear. The CDR3 runs to 11 residues. The germline CDR1 and CDR2 sequences are LNHDA and SQIVND (reference sequence). Trimming pared 6 bases from V and 8 bases from J, leaving 7 bases between. CDR3 sequence: CASSAREKLFF. In nucleotides, the CDR3 is TGTGCCAGTAGCGCGAGAGAAAAACTGTTTTTT.

J is TRBJ1-4 and V is TRBV30, with TRBD1 as a possible D gene (5 bases). The CDR3 consists of 12 residues. With 4 bases removed from V and 9 bases from J, the gap between germline ends came to 12 bases. The germline gives CDR1 GTSNPN, CDR2 SVGIG (reference sequence). The CDR3 spells CAWNPGTKKLFF. CDR3 DNA sequence: TGTGCCTGGAATCCCGGGACTAAAAAACTGTTTTTT.

The chain links TRBV5-4 to TRBJ1-2; possibly TRBD1 for D (6 bases). Germline-derived CDR1 and CDR2 are SGHNT and YYREEE (reference sequence). The V and J ends lost 4 bases and 0 bases respectively, with 13 bases between them. The CDR3 has 15 amino acids. CDR3 amino acids: CASSPAGTPNYGYTF. The CDR3 DNA is TGTGCCAGCAGCCCCGCCGGGACACCTAACTATGGCTACACCTTC.

The J gene is TRBJ2-3, the V gene TRBV5-1; the match to TRBD2 covers 10 bases. The trim removed 3 bases at V and 3 bases at J, leaving 10 bases unmatched. CDR1 and CDR2 from the germline V gene are SGHRS and YFSETQ. The CDR3 length is 17 residues. The DNA of the CDR3 is TGCGCCAGCAGCTCCCTTCTAGCGGGGGCTCTGACAGATACGCAGTATTTT. Protein product: CASSSLLAGALTDTQYF.

The count of this clone is one. The V and J genes are TRBV11-3 and TRBJ1-4; no clear D gene. The CDR3 runs 15 residues. V was clipped by 1 base and J by 7 bases, with 13 bases between them. Germline CDR1 and CDR2: SGHNT and YENEEA. The CDR3 reads CASSLAAGGSEKLFF. CDR3 coding DNA: TGTGCCAGCAGCTTAGCGGCAGGAGGTAGTGAAAAACTGTTTTTT.

The chain's CDR3 is CASSQDLRGNQPQHF. DNA of the CDR3: TGCGCCAGCAGCCAAGATCTGAGAGGGAATCAGCCCCAGCATTTT. The genes are TRBV4-1 and TRBJ1-5; D ambiguous. CDR1 is MGHRA and CDR2 is YSYEKL in the germline V gene. There are 15 residues in the CDR3. Deletions cut 0 bases from V and 4 bases from J, with 10 bases between.

The chain is built from TRBV6-5 and TRBJ1-4; no clear D gene. Germline lookup yields CDR1 MNHEY and CDR2 SVGAGI. The CDR3 has 12 residues. V gave up 6 bases and J gave up 7 bases, with 9 bases separating them. Written as DNA, the CDR3 is TGTGCCAGCAGGAACAGCGGTGAAAAACTGTTTTTT. Translated, it gives CASRNSGEKLFF.

V usage is TRBV19 and J usage is TRBJ1-2; TRBD1 aligns across 10 bases. The CDR3 consists of 14 residues. CDR1 and CDR2 (germline): LNHDA, SQIVND (reference sequence). V lost 8 bases to trimming and J lost 1 base; unmatched junction nucleotides: 4. The DNA for the CDR3 is TGTGCCAGTTTTGGGACAGGGGTTAACTATGGCTACACCTTC. Protein sequence: CASFGTGVNYGYTF.

This clone was counted a few times. The chain links TRBV14 to TRBJ1-3, with D uncertain. The CDR3 has 16 amino acids. V gave up 0 bases and J gave up 8 bases, with 17 bases separating them. Germline V gives CDR1 SGHDN, CDR2 FVKESK. CDR3 in DNA: TGTGCCAGCAGCCAAGAATCTCCCAGAGGATATGACACCATATATTTT. The encoded protein is CASSQESPRGYDTIYF.

This sequence joins TRBV5-1 and TRBJ2-7; weak D call: TRBD2 (6 bases). CDR3 length equals 14 residues. From germline, CDR1 is SGHRS and CDR2 YFSETQ. V dropped 5 bases and J dropped 2 bases, with 14 bases sitting between them. The DNA of the CDR3 is TGCGCCAGCAGTCCCGTCGGGGGAACCTACGAGCAGTACTTC. Translating gives CASSPVGGTYEQYF.

This clone was detected a few times. The chain has TRBV18 and TRBJ2-7; the D is unclear. CDR3 length: 11 amino acids. V shed 6 bases and J shed 2 bases, with 5 bases lying between them. From germline, CDR1 is KGHSH and CDR2 LQKENI. The CDR3 loop is CASSETYEQYF. CDR3 DNA sequence: TGTGCCAGCTCGGAGACCTACGAGCAGTACTTC.

This clone was observed a single time. The chain carries TRBV30 and TRBJ2-3; D perhaps matches TRBD2 (5 bases). Trimming took 1 base from V and 6 from J, leaving 8 bases between them. Germline V CDR1 and CDR2: GTSNPN, SVGIG (reference sequence). The CDR3 runs to 12 residues. The CDR3 region is CAWSATSDTQYF. The CDR3 DNA reads as TGTGCCTGGAGTGCAACTAGTGATACGCAGTATTTT.

CDR3 nucleotides: TGTGCCACCCTCCAGGGGGGCACCGGGGAGCTGTTTTTT. It specifies CATLQGGTGELFF. The J gene is TRBJ2-2, the V gene TRBV28; D might be TRBD1 (7 bases). V lost 10 bases to trimming and J lost 4 bases, with 13 bases between them. The CDR3 is made up of 13 amino acids. Germline-derived CDR1 and CDR2 are MDHEN and SYDVKM.

The chain carries TRBV18 and TRBJ1-3; D is unclear. Trimming cost V 0 bases and J 0 bases, with 6 bases left between them. The germline gives CDR1 KGHSH, CDR2 LQKENI. The CDR3 loop spans 15 amino acids. CDR3 nucleotides: TGTGCCAGCTCACCACCCGGAGCCTCTGGAAACACCATATATTTT. This encodes CASSPPGASGNTIYF.

The rearrangement uses TRBV7-8 and TRBJ2-6; 7 bases align to TRBD1. In germline, CDR1 is SGHVS, CDR2 FQNEAQ. This CDR3 spans 18 amino acids. The V and J ends lost 1 base and 4 bases, in that order; junction bases with no gene match: 10. The CDR3 loop reads CASSLVRGLSLGANVLTF. The CDR3 DNA reads as TGTGCCAGCAGCTTAGTCAGGGGGTTATCATTAGGGGCCAACGTCCTGACTTTC.

This clone appeared a few times. The chain combines TRBV6-5 with TRBJ1-2; no clear D. CDR1 is MNHEY and CDR2 is SVGAGI in the germline V gene. With 7 bases removed from V and 3 bases from J, the gap between germline ends came to 9 bases. This CDR3 has 12 amino acids. The CDR3 region has the DNA TGTGCCAGCAAGGAGAGGGACTATGGCTACACCTTC. Amino acids: CASKERDYGYTF.

This chain joins TRBV13 and TRBJ1-4; perhaps TRBD1 as D (5 bases). Looked up from germline, CDR1 is PRHDT and CDR2 is FYEKMQ (reference sequence). This CDR3 contains 17 residues. V was cut by 5 bases and J by 2 bases, with 18 bases left in between. This chain's CDR3 is CASSPRQTHRTNEKLFF. In DNA form, the CDR3 reads TGTGCCAGCAGCCCGCGACAAACTCACAGGACTAATGAAAAACTGTTTTTT.

The chain is built from TRBV4-1 and TRBJ2-5; TRBD1 matches 9 bases. The germline V gene encodes CDR1 MGHRA and CDR2 YSYEKL. The CDR3 loop spans 16 amino acids. V dropped 2 bases and J dropped 5; count of bases not matched to a gene: 9. The CDR3 reads CASSQPLDRGGETQYF. In DNA form, the CDR3 reads TGCGCCAGCAGCCAACCGTTGGACAGGGGAGGGGAGACCCAGTACTTC.

This CDR3 is CSVEGQNYEQYF. DNA for the CDR3: TGCAGCGTTGAGGGACAGAATTACGAGCAGTACTTC. The rearrangement joins TRBV29-1 to TRBJ2-7, with 7 nucleotides matching TRBD1. V was clipped by 3 bases and J by 4 bases; unmatched bases: 3. The CDR3 spans 12 residues. CDR1 and CDR2 (germline): SQVTM, ANQGSEA.

The rearrangement links TRBV7-8 to TRBJ1-3; D ambiguous. Germline V gene data show CDR1 as SGHVS and CDR2 as FQNEAQ. Between the trimmed V and J ends, which lost 1 base and 0 bases, there was a span of 7 bases. The length of the CDR3 is 15 residues. The CDR3 DNA sequence: TGTGCCAGCAGCTTAGGAGGTGACTCTGGAAACACCATATATTTT. It encodes CASSLGGDSGNTIYF.

The rearrangement links TRBV19 to TRBJ1-4; the match to TRBD1 covers 10 bases. Germline V gene lookup returns CDR1 LNHDA and CDR2 SQIVND (reference sequence). The CDR3 has 16 residues. V lost 6 bases, J lost 3 bases, and 7 bases stayed unmatched. The CDR3 reads CASRPRGQGPNEKLFF. In nucleotides, the CDR3 is TGTGCCAGTAGGCCAAGGGGACAGGGGCCTAATGAAAAACTGTTTTTT.

The rearrangement joins TRBV11-2 to TRBJ2-2; 10 nucleotides agree with TRBD2. Germline V CDR1 and CDR2: SGHAT, FQNNGV. V lost 4 bases to trimming and J lost 1 base; unmatched junction nucleotides: 3. The length of the CDR3 is 16 residues. CDR3 nucleotide sequence: TGTGCCAGCAGCTCCAGACTAGCGGGGAACACCGGGGAGCTGTTTTTT. As protein: CASSSRLAGNTGELFF.

The gene calls are TRBV6-5 and TRBJ1-6, with 8 bases identical to TRBD1. This CDR3 spans 16 amino acids. V lost 4 bases to trimming and J lost 1 base; unmatched junction nucleotides: 3. Germline V gene sequence: CDR1 MNHEY, CDR2 SVGAGI. CDR3 residues: CASSLQGESYNSPLHF. The CDR3 bases are TGTGCCAGCAGTTTACAGGGGGAATCCTATAATTCACCCCTCCACTTT.